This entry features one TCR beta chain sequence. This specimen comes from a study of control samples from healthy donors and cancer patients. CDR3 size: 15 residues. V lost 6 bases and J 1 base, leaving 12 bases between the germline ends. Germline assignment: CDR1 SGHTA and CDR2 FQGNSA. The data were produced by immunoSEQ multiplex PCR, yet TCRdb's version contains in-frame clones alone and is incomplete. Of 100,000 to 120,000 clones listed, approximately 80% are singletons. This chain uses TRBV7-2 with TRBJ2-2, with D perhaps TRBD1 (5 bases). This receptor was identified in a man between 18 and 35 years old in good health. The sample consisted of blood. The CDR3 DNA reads TGTGCCAGCAGTTATCGTCAGGGGAACACCGGGGAGCTGTTTTTT. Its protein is CASSYRQGNTGELFF. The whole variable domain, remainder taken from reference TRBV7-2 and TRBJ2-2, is GAGVSQSPSNKVTEKGKDVELRCDPISGHTALYWYRQSLGQGLEFLIYFQGNSAPDKSGLPSDRFSAERTGGSVSTLTIQRTQQEDSAVYLCASSYRQGNTGELFFGEGSRLTVL.